This TCR beta chain was sequenced during a study of cytomegalovirus exposure and HLA in healthy donors. About the research overall: An analysis done earlier identified approximately 120 million unique TCR beta sequences from approximately 180 million T cells.

PCR employed 60 Vbeta and 13 Jbeta primers. Sequenced by immunoSEQ multiplex PCR; TCRdb stores in-frame clones only, minus some. The sample lists over 100,000 clones, roughly 9% occurring once. Trimming took off 3 bases at V and 5 bases at J, with 19 bases between the two ends. The CDR3 length is 16 residues. Germline-derived CDR1 and CDR2 are MNHNS and SASEGT. This TCR was sampled from a woman in her thirties or forties in good health and CMV-seropositive. Input material: PBMCs. The chain is built from TRBV6-1 and TRBJ1-1; possibly TRBD1 for D (5 bases). The CDR3 DNA follows: TGTGCCAGCAGTGAGATGGGCAGGGTCGGGTATACTGAAGCTTTCTTT. It is translated as CASSEMGRVGYTEAFF.